This T cell receptor beta chain was retrieved from a study of T cell responses to AZD1222 COVID-19 vaccine. Generated by immunoSEQ multiplex PCR, the TCRdb table keeps only in-frame clones and is missing some. The data contain some 130,000 clones, about 89% of them singletons. Findings and caveats of the study: Baseline seropositivity occurred in only 5 to 7 AZD1222 recipients. Nearly half of unique spike-specific TCRs reportedly avoided B.1.351 and B.1.1.7 mutated regions.

Concerning this clone itself: What it recognizes is unknown.

This material consisted of peripheral blood, taken on day 0 of AZD1222 vaccination. The clonotype was recovered from an adult in good health.

CDR3 sequence reads: CASSLSGTANTGELFF. The CDR3 region has the DNA TGTGCCAGCAGCTTATCCGGGACAGCCAACACCGGGGAGCTGTTTTTT. This chain connects TRBV7-3 to TRBJ2-2, with 7 bases that match TRBD1. The CDR3 runs 16 residues. V lost 2 bases, J lost 2 bases, and 5 bases stayed unmatched. Per the germline V gene, CDR1 is SGHTA and CDR2 is FQGTGA.